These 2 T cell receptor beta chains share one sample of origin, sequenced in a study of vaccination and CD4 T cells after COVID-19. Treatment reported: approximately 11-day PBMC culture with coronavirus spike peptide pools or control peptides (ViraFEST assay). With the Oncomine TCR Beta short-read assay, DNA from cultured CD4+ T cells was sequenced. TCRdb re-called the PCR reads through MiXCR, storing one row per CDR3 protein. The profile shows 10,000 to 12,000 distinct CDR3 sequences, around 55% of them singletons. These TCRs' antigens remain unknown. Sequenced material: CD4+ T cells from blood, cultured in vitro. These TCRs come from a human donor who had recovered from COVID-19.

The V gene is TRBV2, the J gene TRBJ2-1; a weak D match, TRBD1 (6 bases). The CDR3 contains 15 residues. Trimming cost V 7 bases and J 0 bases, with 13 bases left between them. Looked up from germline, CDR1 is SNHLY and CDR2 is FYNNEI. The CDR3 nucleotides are TGTGCCAGCAAACGGGACAAAAACTCCTACAATGAGCAGTTCTTC. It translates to CASKRDKNSYNEQFF.

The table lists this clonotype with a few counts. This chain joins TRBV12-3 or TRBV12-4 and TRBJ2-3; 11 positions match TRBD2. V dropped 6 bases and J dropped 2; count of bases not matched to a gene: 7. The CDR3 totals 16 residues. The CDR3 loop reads CASRLQTSGITDTQYF. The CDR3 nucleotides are TGTGCCAGCAGGCTCCAGACTAGCGGGATCACAGATACGCAGTATTTT.